The 30 T cell receptor beta chains listed next were all sequenced from one sample in a study of response to subunit inactivated influenza vaccine. Each CDR3 protein gets one entry after TCRdb re-called the RT-PCR reads with MiXCR. The profile covers 550,000 to 650,000 distinct CDR3 sequences, with about an eighth appearing a single time and approximately 10% taken by the ten largest. This sample comprised PBMCs from blood, obtained on the day of vaccination. The receptors shown here come from a man aged 45-65 years who received an inactivated influenza vaccine.

This chain joins TRBV12-3 or TRBV12-4 and TRBJ1-2; no firm D call. Deletions cut 6 bases from V and 14 bases from J, with 19 bases between. This CDR3 is 12 amino acids long. CDR3 coding DNA: TGTGCCAGCAGGAATCCGGGCCAAAGGTATACCTTC. The encoded protein is CASRNPGQRYTF.

The chain joins TRBV7-2 to TRBJ2-2, with 8 positions matching TRBD2. Trimming at V came to 2 bases and at J to 6 bases, leaving 8 bases not matched to a gene. The CDR3 spans 16 residues. Germline V CDR1 and CDR2: SGHTA, FQGNSA. CDR3 sequence (DNA): TGTGCCAGCAGCTTATCAACGGGAGGGCCGTCCGGGGAGCTGTTTTTT. Protein product: CASSLSTGGPSGELFF.

V usage is TRBV2 and J usage is TRBJ2-5, with 7 bases aligning to TRBD1. V lost 6 bases to trimming and J lost 3 bases; unmatched junction nucleotides: 4. The CDR3 spans 13 residues. Germline CDR1 SNHLY, CDR2 FYNNEI. The CDR3 DNA is TGTGCCAGCAGGATTACAGGGGAAGAGACCCAGTACTTC. It yields the protein CASRITGEETQYF.

This clonotype showed up just a few times. The chain is built from TRBV9 and TRBJ1-4; no reliable D call. Germline lookup yields CDR1 SGDLS and CDR2 YYNGEE. Trimming pared 0 bases from V and 4 bases from J, leaving 13 bases between. The CDR3 totals 16 residues. CDR3 region: CASSVVGNPDNEKLFF. For the CDR3, the DNA is TGTGCCAGCAGCGTAGTGGGAAACCCGGATAATGAAAAACTGTTTTTT.

This clonotype showed up just a few times. The rearrangement uses TRBV6-2 or TRBV6-3 and TRBJ2-1; possible D gene TRBD2, 6 bases. Between the trimmed V and J ends, which lost 6 bases and 6 bases, there was a span of 9 bases. The CDR3 extends over 12 amino acids. The V gene's germline CDR1 is MNHEY and CDR2 SVGEGT. The CDR3 region is CASSRTINEQFF. The CDR3 DNA is TGTGCCAGCAGCCGGACTATCAATGAGCAGTTCTTC.

The J gene is TRBJ2-7, the V gene TRBV6-1, with D possibly TRBD2 on 6 matching bases. Looked up from germline, CDR1 is MNHNS and CDR2 is SASEGT. Trimming took off 4 bases at V and 5 bases at J, with 21 bases between the two ends. The CDR3 loop spans 16 amino acids. CDR3 sequence (DNA): TGTGCCAGCAGTGTCGCGGGGCGGGGTCGGTTCCACGAGCAGTACTTC. Amino acids: CASSVAGRGRFHEQYF.

In its sample, this clonotype was seen many times. This chain links TRBV10-3 with TRBJ2-6; no definite D call. The germline V gene encodes CDR1 ENHRY and CDR2 SYGVKD. Trimming stripped 4 bases from V and 3 bases from J, with 13 bases between. CDR3 length equals 16 residues. The CDR3 sequence: CAISGPELGGANVLTF. The CDR3 coding sequence is TGTGCCATCAGTGGCCCAGAACTCGGTGGGGCCAACGTCCTGACTTTC.

The chain recombines TRBV20-1 with TRBJ2-4, with 10 bases lining up with TRBD1. Germline lookup yields CDR1 DFQATT and CDR2 SNEGSKA (reference sequence). V lost 3 bases and J lost 15; bases outside the gene matches: 8. This CDR3 has 12 residues. The CDR3 loop reads CSASGTGAFPYF. The CDR3 nucleotides read TGCAGTGCTAGCGGGACAGGGGCCTTTCCGTACTTC.

The sample holds many counts of this clonotype. The chain recombines TRBV7-2 with TRBJ2-5; D is unclear. Trimming cost V 1 base and J 5 bases, with 8 bases left between them. The CDR3 extends over 13 amino acids. Germline-derived CDR1 and CDR2 are SGHTA and FQGNSA. CDR3 residues: CASSLELAETQYF. As DNA, the CDR3 is TGTGCCAGCAGCTTAGAGCTCGCTGAGACCCAGTACTTC. The full variable domain, rest sourced from reference TRBV7-2 and TRBJ2-5, is GAGVSQSPSNKVTEKGKDVELRCDPISGHTALYWYRQSLGQGLEFLIYFQGNSAPDKSGLPSDRFSAERTGGSVSTLTIQRTQQEDSAVYLCASSLELAETQYFGPGTRLLVL.

This clonotype was seen many times. The V gene is TRBV5-1, the J gene TRBJ2-1; 10 positions agree with TRBD1. V shed 4 bases, J shed 4 bases, and the junction held 17 bases outside the gene matches. The CDR3 runs 19 residues. The germline V gene has CDR1 SGHRS and CDR2 YFSETQ. CDR3 sequence: CASSLTGTGALPPYNEQFF. CDR3 nucleotides: TGCGCCAGCAGCCTGACCGGGACAGGGGCTCTCCCCCCTTACAATGAGCAGTTCTTC.

This clonotype was observed at least ten times. The rearrangement uses TRBV5-1 and TRBJ1-3; D gene ambiguous. V was shortened by 4 bases and J by 0 bases, with 23 bases between the two germline ends. Germline V lookup: CDR1 SGHRS, CDR2 YFSETQ. The CDR3 contains 19 residues. The CDR3: CASSLSYVIPVNSGNTIYF. In DNA, the CDR3 is TGCGCCAGCAGCCTGAGCTACGTGATCCCGGTTAACTCTGGAAACACCATATATTTT.

This clonotype was seen only a few times. This chain uses TRBV25-1 with TRBJ1-6; D call uncertain. The CDR3 has 14 amino acids. The germline CDR1 and CDR2 sequences are MGHDK and SYGVNS. Trimming stripped 4 bases from V and 10 bases from J, with 14 bases between. CDR3 sequence: CASSGWGFDSPLHF. DNA of the CDR3: TGTGCCAGCAGTGGATGGGGTTTTGACTCACCCCTCCACTTT.

This clonotype was seen a handful of times. J is TRBJ1-1 and V is TRBV7-9; 7 bases are shared with TRBD1. This CDR3 has 17 amino acids. V lost 5 bases and J lost 0; bases outside the gene matches: 12. Germline V gives CDR1 SEHNR, CDR2 FQNEAQ (reference sequence). In DNA form, the CDR3 reads TGTGCCAGCAGCCCCCCATTACGGGACAGAATGAACACTGAAGCTTTCTTT. Amino acids: CASSPPLRDRMNTEAFF.

This clonotype was counted only a few times. The chain employs TRBV20-1 and TRBJ2-3; possible D gene TRBD2, 6 bases. The length of the CDR3 is 15 residues. Deletions cut 0 bases from V and 0 bases from J, with 10 bases between. Germline CDR1 DFQATT, CDR2 SNEGSKA (reference sequence). CDR3 in amino acids: CSARETRRSTDTQYF. The CDR3 region has the DNA TGCAGTGCTAGAGAGACTAGGAGGAGCACAGATACGCAGTATTTT.

The chain has TRBV12-3 or TRBV12-4 and TRBJ1-1, with D possibly matching TRBD1 (5 bases). CDR3 length: 13 amino acids. The ends were cut back, 7 bases at V and 0 bases at J, with 9 bases in the middle. The CDR3 protein is CASTPTVNTEAFF. The CDR3 DNA reads as TGTGCCAGCACCCCGACAGTGAACACTGAAGCTTTCTTT.

V usage is TRBV14 and J usage is TRBJ2-7; no clear D gene. Per germline, CDR1 SGHDN and CDR2 FVKESK. This CDR3 contains 15 residues. V gave up 2 bases and J gave up 5 bases, with 16 bases separating them. CDR3 coding DNA: TGTGCCAGCAGCCAAAATTCCGGGCTCGGTCACGAGCAGTACTTC. Translation: CASSQNSGLGHEQYF.

This chain joins TRBV9 and TRBJ2-5, with D possibly being TRBD2 (5 bases). Per the germline V gene, CDR1 is SGDLS and CDR2 is YYNGEE. Trimming removed 0 bases from V and 0 bases from J, with 12 bases in between. The CDR3 runs 16 residues. The CDR3: CASSVARLANQETQYF. The CDR3 DNA is TGTGCCAGCAGCGTAGCTAGGTTAGCGAACCAAGAGACCCAGTACTTC.

Only a few counts were recorded for this clonotype. This sequence joins TRBV5-5 and TRBJ2-2; TRBD1 aligns across 8 bases. J lost 5 bases, V lost 7 bases, and 7 bases had no gene match. Germline lookup yields CDR1 SGHKS and CDR2 YYEKEE (reference sequence). This CDR3 comprises 14 residues. The CDR3 DNA follows: TGTGCCAGCGGAGTCCAGGGGGCGACCGGGGAGCTGTTTTTT. It encodes CASGVQGATGELFF. The full variable domain, completed using reference TRBV5-5 and TRBJ2-2, is DAGVTQSPTHLIKTRGQQVTLRCSPISGHKSVSWYQQVLGQGPQFIFQYYEKEERGRGNFPDRFSARQFPNYSSELNVNALLLGDSALYLCASGVQGATGELFFGEGSRLTVL.

The table lists this clonotype with a few counts. V and J are TRBV20-1 and TRBJ1-4, with a possible D match to TRBD1 (6 bases). Per germline, CDR1 DFQATT and CDR2 SNEGSKA (reference sequence). This CDR3 has 14 residues. Trimming removed 5 bases at V and 4 bases at J, with 14 bases between. CDR3 in amino acids: CSADVGQINEKLFF. Here the CDR3 DNA reads TGCAGTGCTGACGTCGGACAGATTAATGAAAAACTGTTTTTT.

The genes are TRBV28 and TRBJ2-7; D perhaps matches TRBD2 (7 bases). This CDR3 contains 12 residues. With 2 bases removed from V and 8 bases from J, the gap between germline ends came to 10 bases. Germline CDR1 MDHEN, CDR2 SYDVKM. This chain's CDR3 is CASSLRGAQQYF. In DNA form, the CDR3 reads TGTGCCAGCAGTTTACGGGGGGCGCAGCAGTACTTC.

This clonotype was observed a few times. The chain is built from TRBV20-1 and TRBJ2-7, with a possible D match to TRBD2 (6 bases). Trimming removed 3 bases at V and 5 bases at J, with 14 bases between. Germline V gene sequence: CDR1 DFQATT, CDR2 SNEGSKA (reference sequence). The length of the CDR3 is 13 residues. The CDR3 sequence: CSARLRGFNEQYF. The CDR3 DNA reads as TGCAGTGCTAGGCTCCGGGGGTTCAACGAGCAGTACTTC.

CDR3 sequence reads: CASSQDRPGTGGGFGAFF. The CDR3 DNA follows: TGCGCCAGCAGCCAAGATCGTCCCGGGACAGGGGGCGGGTTTGGAGCTTTCTTT. J is TRBJ1-1 and V is TRBV4-1; 12 nucleotides line up with TRBD1. Germline V gene data show CDR1 as MGHRA and CDR2 as YSYEKL. There are 18 residues in the CDR3. V lost 0 bases and J lost 10; bases outside the gene matches: 15.

In its sample, this clonotype was seen many times. The chain joins TRBV20-1 to TRBJ2-3, with 11 bases lining up with TRBD2. Trimming at V came to 6 bases and at J to 5 bases, leaving 4 bases not matched to a gene. The CDR3 has 13 amino acids. CDR1 is DFQATT, CDR2 SNEGSKA, per germline (reference sequence). The CDR3 is CSASSGREDTQYF. Here the CDR3 DNA reads TGCAGTGCCAGTAGCGGGAGGGAAGATACGCAGTATTTT.

The rearrangement links TRBV7-2 to TRBJ2-3; D is ambiguous. Germline lookup yields CDR1 SGHTA and CDR2 FQGNSA. Between the trimmed V and J ends, which lost 5 bases and 6 bases, there was a span of 12 bases. The CDR3 contains 13 residues. The CDR3 DNA sequence: TGTGCCAGCAGCCGGAAACTCCTGGATACGCAGTATTTT. It encodes CASSRKLLDTQYF. The complete variable domain, with remaining parts taken from reference TRBV7-2 and TRBJ2-3, reads GAGVSQSPSNKVTEKGKDVELRCDPISGHTALYWYRQSLGQGLEFLIYFQGNSAPDKSGLPSDRFSAERTGGSVSTLTIQRTQQEDSAVYLCASSRKLLDTQYFGPGTRLTVL.

This clonotype was counted only a few times. The genes are TRBV20-1 and TRBJ2-1; 7 bases agree with TRBD2. The CDR3 runs to 15 residues. Trimming removed 0 bases from V and 6 bases from J; junction bases left unmatched: 8. Germline V gives CDR1 DFQATT, CDR2 SNEGSKA (reference sequence). The CDR3 sequence: CSARESGNAGNEQFF. The CDR3 DNA reads TGCAGTGCTAGAGAAAGCGGGAATGCGGGCAATGAGCAGTTCTTC.

The V and J genes are TRBV24-1 and TRBJ2-2; D tentatively fits TRBD1 or TRBD2 (5 bases each). Deletions cut 8 bases from V and 1 base from J, with 16 bases between. The CDR3 is 16 residues long. Germline V CDR1 and CDR2: KGHDR, SFDVKD. For the CDR3, the DNA is TGTGCCACCACCCCGGGACCGCAGGGGAACACCGGGGAGCTGTTTTTT. Its translation: CATTPGPQGNTGELFF.

This clonotype was counted at least ten times. The V and J genes are TRBV6-2 or TRBV6-3 and TRBJ2-1, with D possibly TRBD2 on 6 matching bases. V lost 0 bases, J lost 6 bases, and 12 bases lay in between. Germline lookup yields CDR1 MNHEY and CDR2 SVGEGT. The CDR3 has 15 amino acids. This CDR3 reads CASSYSTGAFNEQFF. The CDR3 nucleotides read TGTGCCAGCAGTTACTCGACGGGAGCTTTCAATGAGCAGTTCTTC.

The genes are TRBV7-9 and TRBJ2-3; D possibly corresponds to TRBD1 (6 bases). V was trimmed by 5 bases and J by 2 bases, leaving 17 bases between them. This CDR3 is 16 amino acids long. Looked up from germline, CDR1 is SEHNR and CDR2 is FQNEAQ (reference sequence). The CDR3 nucleotides read TGTGCCAGCAGCCACCTCGTGGGGGCGGTCACAGATACGCAGTATTTT. Translation gives CASSHLVGAVTDTQYF.

The rearrangement joins TRBV20-1 to TRBJ1-3; 10 nucleotides align to TRBD1. The CDR3 sequence is 16 residues long. The junction had 10 bases not matched to a gene; V was cut back by 6 bases and J by 2 bases. Germline values: CDR1 DFQATT, CDR2 SNEGSKA (reference sequence). Here the CDR3 DNA reads TGCAGTGCCTTCGGGACAGGGGCAAAGGCTGGAAACACCATATATTTT. This translates into CSAFGTGAKAGNTIYF.

This clonotype was counted many times. The V call is TRBV20-1, the J call TRBJ2-7; 8 bases align to TRBD1. CDR3 size: 15 residues. V lost 0 bases and J lost 6; bases outside the gene matches: 10. CDR1 is DFQATT and CDR2 is SNEGSKA in the germline V gene (reference sequence). CDR3 sequence reads: CSARESRGQGSEQYF. In nucleotides, the CDR3 is TGCAGTGCTAGAGAATCCAGGGGGCAGGGAAGCGAGCAGTACTTC.